This TCR beta chain was sequenced during a study of response to subunit inactivated influenza vaccine. Findings and caveats of the study: The authors proposed limited new T cell recruitment per seasonal influenza vaccination.

This clonotype was found many times. Its antigen is undetermined. TCRdb ran MiXCR on the RT-PCR reads and lists one entry per CDR3 protein. This sample has around 580,000 distinct CDR3 sequences; about 11% occur once, and the top ten carry approximately 10%. This TCR was recovered from a man in his forties or fifties who received an inactivated influenza vaccine. Here the sequenced sample was PBMCs from blood, taken on the day of vaccination.

The CDR3 coding sequence is TGTGCCAGCAGTCCCGACCACACAGATACGCAGTATTTT. Translating gives CASSPDHTDTQYF. The rearrangement joins TRBV12-3 or TRBV12-4 to TRBJ2-3; D unresolved. Trimming stripped 5 bases from V and 2 bases from J, with 8 bases between. The CDR3 is made up of 13 amino acids.